The 20 T cell receptor beta chains in this list originate from one sample, sequenced in a study of T cell responses to AZD1222 COVID-19 vaccine. The data were produced by immunoSEQ multiplex PCR, yet TCRdb's version contains in-frame clones alone and is incomplete. The sample carries under 200,000 clones, roughly nine tenths recorded once. The sample in question was peripheral blood, obtained on day 0 of AZD1222 vaccination. These receptors originate from an adult in good health.

This clone was counted a few times. This chain joins TRBV27 and TRBJ2-2; D is undetermined. CDR1 is MNHEY, CDR2 SMNVEV, per germline (reference sequence). Trimming stripped 8 bases from V and 6 bases from J, with 10 bases between. The CDR3 extends over 12 amino acids. CDR3 bases: TGTGCCAGCGGCTATTTTTCCGGGGAGCTGTTTTTT. This gives the protein CASGYFSGELFF.

The V gene is TRBV19, the J gene TRBJ1-2; 8 nucleotides align to TRBD1. The CDR3 is made up of 18 amino acids. CDR1 and CDR2 from the germline V gene are LNHDA and SQIVND (reference sequence). With V trimmed by 1 base and J by 2 bases, 12 bases remained unmatched. The CDR3 DNA is TGTGCCAGTAGTATAGTAAGCCAGGGGGCGCGATCGAACTATGGCTACACCTTC. Encoded protein: CASSIVSQGARSNYGYTF.

This clone was detected a few times. The genes are TRBV28 and TRBJ1-5; D is unresolved. CDR1 is MDHEN, CDR2 SYDVKM, per germline. The CDR3 is 15 residues long. Trimming pared 3 bases from V and 7 bases from J, leaving 16 bases between. CDR3 protein: CASSFRTLGPQPQHF. As DNA, the CDR3 is TGTGCCAGCAGTTTTCGCACACTTGGGCCCCAGCCCCAGCATTTT.

The gene calls are TRBV3-1 (or the pseudogene TRBV3-2) and TRBJ2-3, with no clear D. The CDR3 extends over 13 amino acids. CDR1 and CDR2 (germline): LGHDT, YNNKEL (reference sequence). Trimming left V 4 bases short and J 4 bases short, with 9 bases between. CDR3 DNA: TGTGCCAGCAGCCGCAACACCCCAGATACGCAGTATTTT. Protein product: CASSRNTPDTQYF.

The chain employs TRBV7-8 and TRBJ1-1; D gene unclear. With 1 base removed from V and 1 base from J, the gap between germline ends came to 7 bases. The CDR3 loop spans 14 amino acids. The V gene's germline CDR1 is SGHVS and CDR2 FQNEAQ. CDR3 nucleotide sequence: TGTGCCAGCAGCTTAGAGGCGTGGAACACTGAAGCTTTCTTT. Encoded protein: CASSLEAWNTEAFF.

The chain employs TRBV28 and TRBJ1-1, with 10 bases lining up with TRBD1. The CDR3 contains 15 residues. V lost 2 bases and J lost 4; bases outside the gene matches: 4. CDR1 MDHEN and CDR2 SYDVKM come from the germline V gene. The CDR3 loop is CASSLGGTGVTEAFF. CDR3 DNA: TGTGCCAGCAGTTTAGGTGGGACAGGGGTCACTGAAGCTTTCTTT.

This chain connects TRBV28 to TRBJ1-5, with a weak D call TRBD1 (5 bases). CDR1 and CDR2 (germline): MDHEN, SYDVKM. The CDR3 contains 15 residues. V was shortened by 5 bases and J by 4 bases, with 15 bases between the two germline ends. The CDR3 nucleotides read TGTGCCAGCAGTCGTAGGAGGGGCACTAATCAGCCCCAGCATTTT. This sequence encodes CASSRRRGTNQPQHF.

The chain couples TRBV3-1 (or the pseudogene TRBV3-2) to TRBJ2-1; weak D call: TRBD2 (5 bases). CDR3 length equals 16 residues. The germline V gene has CDR1 LGHDT and CDR2 YNNKEL (reference sequence). V shed 0 bases and J shed 6 bases, with 15 bases lying between them. The CDR3 is CASSQDQGLRANEQFF. As DNA, the CDR3 is TGTGCCAGCAGCCAAGATCAAGGACTCCGGGCCAATGAGCAGTTCTTC.

The genes are TRBV2 and TRBJ1-4, with D perhaps matching TRBD1 (5 bases). CDR3 length: 13 residues. The V and J ends lost 7 bases and 5 bases respectively, with 11 bases between them. Germline loops: CDR1 SNHLY, CDR2 FYNNEI. DNA of the CDR3: TGTGCCAGCACGACAGTGTCGAATGAAAAACTGTTTTTT. This encodes CASTTVSNEKLFF.

The sample holds one count of this clone. The rearrangement uses TRBV6-6 and TRBJ1-1, with 11 positions matching TRBD1. The germline V gene encodes CDR1 MNHNY and CDR2 SVGAGI (reference sequence). After removal of 5 bases from V and 7 bases from J, the junction contained 15 bases not matched to a gene. CDR3 size: 17 residues. The CDR3 sequence is CASSPSHGTGGMSEAFF. The CDR3 nucleotides are TGTGCCAGCAGTCCATCACACGGGACAGGGGGAATGAGTGAAGCTTTCTTT.

The V gene is TRBV7-2, the J gene TRBJ1-5; D may be TRBD1 (5 bases). CDR1 and CDR2 (germline): SGHTA, FQGNSA. V was pared by 1 base and J by 5 bases, with 15 bases between. The CDR3 is 16 residues long. DNA of the CDR3: TGTGCCAGCAGCTTAGGTACAGGCCTCTACTATCAGCCCCAGCATTTT. It codes for CASSLGTGLYYQPQHF.

For this clone: Other DNA sequences in the same sample also yield this CDR3. In DNA form, the CDR3 reads TGTGCCATCAGTAGCGGGGGGGGAAACCAGCCCCAGCATTTT. As protein: CAISSGGGNQPQHF. This chain joins TRBV10-3 and TRBJ1-5, with TRBD1 as a possible D gene (5 bases). V lost 5 bases to trimming and J lost 7 bases, with 15 bases between them. This CDR3 is 14 amino acids long. The germline CDR1 and CDR2 sequences are ENHRY and SYGVKD.

The sample holds one count of this clone. This rearrangement joins TRBV29-1 to TRBJ1-2, with D possibly TRBD1 on 6 matching bases. V was pared by 4 bases and J by 4 bases, with 28 bases between. This CDR3 spans 18 amino acids. CDR1 is SQVTM and CDR2 is ANQGSEA in the germline V gene. The CDR3 loop reads CSVVGQTKTYSLGYGYTF. For the CDR3, the DNA is TGCAGCGTTGTCGGACAGACTAAAACTTATTCTTTAGGCTATGGCTACACCTTC.

The J gene is TRBJ1-4, the V gene TRBV24-1, with D uncertain. The CDR3 extends over 16 amino acids. In germline, CDR1 is KGHDR, CDR2 SFDVKD. V was cut by 4 bases and J by 3 bases, with 14 bases left in between. The CDR3 loop is CATSDTGLGANEKLFF. The CDR3 DNA follows: TGTGCCACCAGTGACACCGGTCTGGGTGCTAATGAAAAACTGTTTTTT.

V and J are TRBV6-4 and TRBJ2-3; 7 bases align to TRBD2. Germline assignment: CDR1 MRHNA and CDR2 SNTAGT. This CDR3 spans 15 amino acids. V was clipped by 3 bases and J by 2 bases; unmatched bases: 5. In DNA, the CDR3 is TGTGCCAGCAGTGAGGGGAGCGGGGACACAGATACGCAGTATTTT. Amino acid sequence: CASSEGSGDTDTQYF.

The CDR3 DNA is TGTGCCAGCAGCCGGGACAGTAACTATGGCTACACCTTC. This encodes CASSRDSNYGYTF. This rearrangement joins TRBV11-3 to TRBJ1-2; 7 nucleotides match TRBD1. The CDR3 contains 13 residues. Germline V gives CDR1 SGHNT, CDR2 YENEEA. V was clipped by 5 bases and J by 1 base; unmatched bases: 1.

The V and J genes are TRBV27 and TRBJ1-5; D gene uncertain. Trimming shortened V by 3 bases and J by 5 bases, and 8 bases separated the two germline ends. This CDR3 is built from 13 residues. Looked up from germline, CDR1 is MNHEY and CDR2 is SMNVEV (reference sequence). CDR3 residues: CASSFRVYQPQHF. The CDR3 nucleotides are TGTGCCAGCAGTTTCAGAGTTTATCAGCCCCAGCATTTT.

CDR3 DNA: TGCGCCAGCAGCCAACGCGGGTCGTATGCTGGCTACACCTTC. This encodes CASSQRGSYAGYTF. The chain joins TRBV5-1 to TRBJ1-2; D gene uncertain. This CDR3 contains 14 residues. CDR1 and CDR2 from the germline V gene are SGHRS and YFSETQ. Trimming removed 4 bases at V and 7 bases at J, with 17 bases between.

The V and J genes are TRBV9 and TRBJ1-5; 9 nucleotides align to TRBD1. This CDR3 region has 14 residues. Germline V lookup: CDR1 SGDLS, CDR2 YYNGEE. After removal of 4 bases from V and 5 bases from J, the junction contained 4 bases not matched to a gene. The CDR3 sequence is CASSRGQGYQPQHF. CDR3 sequence (DNA): TGTGCCAGCAGCCGGGGACAGGGCTATCAGCCCCAGCATTTT.

The J gene is TRBJ1-5, the V gene TRBV9; D not resolved. V was shortened by 8 bases and J by 2 bases, with 11 bases between the two germline ends. The length of the CDR3 is 13 residues. CDR1 is SGDLS, CDR2 YYNGEE, per germline. CDR3 bases: TGTGCCAGTGGGTACGGTGGCAATCAGCCCCAGCATTTT. Amino acid sequence: CASGYGGNQPQHF.